This T cell receptor beta chain appears in the sequencing data of a study of yellow fever vaccine responses in identical twins (dated by TCRdb to 2016 to 2019). Some background on the complete study: Focusing on identical twins, the study followed the T cell clones that responded to the vaccine, and did so with precision. Overall study results and their limits: According to the authors, in identical twins the way T cells responded to vaccination appeared partly convergent and partly personalized.

The library was made by RT-PCR. Sequencing took place on an Illumina HiSeq 2500. TCRdb took the public reads, trimmed them with fastp at Q25, ran MiXCR for clone calling and kept in-frame beta chains. One record per CDR3 amino acid sequence lists the most common genes and DNA. This sample is represented by 9,500 to 11,000 distinct CDR3 sequences; around four fifths of them were singletons. The ten largest make up 2% of the sample. A note on this clonotype: Its target antigen remains unknown. No qualities accompany the bases; no much larger clone lies one base away.

Cut back by 5 bases and 6 bases, the V and J ends lie 12 bases apart. From the cysteine through the phenylalanine, the CDR3 covers 13 amino acids. Only the CDR3 DNA is retained, 39 bases long and in frame from the first base. Looking up the germline V gene yields CDR1 MNHNS and CDR2 SASEGT. This chain is built from TRBV6-1 and TRBJ2-3; confidence is insufficient to name the D gene. The specimen was T cells from blood (PBMCs), unsorted or a sorted subset (not recorded which), collected before or after yellow fever vaccination (not recorded which). This sequence originates from a woman under 30 who received the yellow fever vaccine. Donor details come from another sample of the same person, matched by shared clones. The nucleotide sequence reads TGTGCCAGCAGTCGCGACTCTCTCGATACGCAGTATTTT. Protein translation: CASSRDSLDTQYF.